The 8 T cell receptor beta chains reported below all come from one sample, sequenced in a study of identical twins. TCRdb fed the 5' RACE reads into MiXCR, producing one record per CDR3 protein. The sample has 1.5 million to 2 million distinct CDR3 sequences; about 32% are singletons. Material for sequencing was cord blood. The origin of the receptors is a newborn girl in good health.

This clonotype came up once. The chain uses TRBV20-1 and TRBJ2-2; maybe TRBD2 (5 bases). This CDR3 is 15 amino acids long. Germline values: CDR1 DFQATT, CDR2 SNEGSKA (reference sequence). V dropped 0 bases and J dropped 8 bases, with 16 bases sitting between them. CDR3 sequence: CSARDALDLSGELFF. The CDR3 DNA follows: TGCAGTGCTAGAGATGCACTAGACCTTAGTGGGGAGCTGTTTTTT.

This clonotype was counted between two and nine times. The chain carries TRBV20-1 and TRBJ2-7; unclear D gene. The germline V and J ends were trimmed by 5 bases and 3 bases, with 17 bases remaining between them. This CDR3 region has 14 residues. The V gene's germline CDR1 is DFQATT and CDR2 SNEGSKA (reference sequence). The CDR3 here is CSAGIYRSGYEQYF. CDR3 nucleotide sequence: TGCAGTGCTGGGATTTACAGATCTGGCTACGAGCAGTACTTC.

The chain joins TRBV28 to TRBJ2-1, with 9 bases identical to TRBD1. The CDR3 sequence is 14 residues long. Germline values: CDR1 MDHEN, CDR2 SYDVKM. V gave up 6 bases and J gave up 7 bases; unmatched junction bases: 7. CDR3 amino acids: CASRGQGPGNEQFF. CDR3 DNA: TGTGCCAGCAGGGGACAGGGTCCGGGTAATGAGCAGTTCTTC.

The chain recombines TRBV7-9 with TRBJ2-4; D is possibly TRBD1 (5 bases). CDR1 SEHNR and CDR2 FQNEAQ come from the germline V gene (reference sequence). V lost 3 bases, J lost 8 bases, and 8 bases lay in between. This CDR3 has 12 residues. As DNA, the CDR3 is TGTGCCAGCAGCTTTGTAGGGGACATTCAGTACTTC. It yields the protein CASSFVGDIQYF.

The chain carries TRBV28 and TRBJ2-3; D may be TRBD2 (6 bases). The germline gives CDR1 MDHEN, CDR2 SYDVKM. The V and J ends lost 6 bases and 6 bases respectively, with 28 bases between them. The CDR3 has 18 amino acids. The chain's CDR3 is CASRFTPSSAGLADTQYF. CDR3 bases: TGTGCCAGCAGATTTACGCCTTCGTCGGCGGGACTGGCCGATACGCAGTATTTT.

The chain is built from TRBV20-1 and TRBJ2-3, with 12 bases matching TRBD2. The CDR3 loop spans 15 amino acids. CDR1 is DFQATT, CDR2 SNEGSKA, per germline (reference sequence). The junction had 3 bases not matched to a gene; V was cut back by 3 bases and J by 2 bases. The CDR3 nucleotides are TGCAGTGCTAGGACTAGCGGGAGCTACACAGATACGCAGTATTTT. Encoded protein: CSARTSGSYTDTQYF.

The genes are TRBV11-2 and TRBJ2-1; D might be TRBD2 (5 bases). The CDR3 is made up of 16 amino acids. Germline CDR1 SGHAT, CDR2 FQNNGV. Trimming stripped 4 bases from V and 0 bases from J, with 13 bases between. In nucleotides, the CDR3 is TGTGCCAGCAGCTCCCTCCTAGCAGCCTCCTACAATGAGCAGTTCTTC. Translated: CASSSLLAASYNEQFF.

The table lists this clonotype with a count of one. This sequence joins TRBV28 and TRBJ1-2; perhaps TRBD1 as D (6 bases). Trimming cost V 4 bases and J 0 bases, with 12 bases left between them. The CDR3 spans 15 residues. CDR1 and CDR2 from the germline V gene are MDHEN and SYDVKM. The CDR3 region has the DNA TGTGCCAGCAGTTCCGCCGGGACATCTAACTATGGCTACACCTTC. This gives the protein CASSSAGTSNYGYTF.